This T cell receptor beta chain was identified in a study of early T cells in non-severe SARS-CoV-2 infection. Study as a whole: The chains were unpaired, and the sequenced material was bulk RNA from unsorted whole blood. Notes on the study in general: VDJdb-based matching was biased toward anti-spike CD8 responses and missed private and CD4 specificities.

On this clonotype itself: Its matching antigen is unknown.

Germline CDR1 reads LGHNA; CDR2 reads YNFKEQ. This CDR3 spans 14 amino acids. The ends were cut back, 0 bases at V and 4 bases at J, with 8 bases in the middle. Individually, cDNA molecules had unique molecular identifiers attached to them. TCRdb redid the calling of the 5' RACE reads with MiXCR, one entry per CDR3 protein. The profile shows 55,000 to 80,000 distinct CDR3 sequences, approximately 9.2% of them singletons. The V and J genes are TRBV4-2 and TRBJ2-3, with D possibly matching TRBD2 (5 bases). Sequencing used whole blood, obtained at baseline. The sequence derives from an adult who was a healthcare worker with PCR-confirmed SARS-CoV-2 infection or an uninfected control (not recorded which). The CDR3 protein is CASSQELEADTQYF. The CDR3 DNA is TGTGCCAGCAGCCAAGAACTAGAAGCAGATACGCAGTATTTT.